The 11 T cell receptor beta chains listed next were all sequenced from one sample in a study of human T cells and chemical hapten exposure. Time point noted: pre-sensitization, week 0. The treatment was: therapeutic diphenylcyclopropenone sensitization with weekly scalp DPC. TCRdb passed the RACE reads through MiXCR, listing each CDR3 protein once. The table shows 150,000 to 200,000 distinct CDR3 sequences, with roughly 30% occurring only once. Sequences were derived from whole blood, sampled in connection with sensitization to the hapten diphenylcyclopropenone (DPC). Receptors were obtained from a woman aged 25 to 39 with alopecia areata. Some clones in this sample may be carry-over from other donors' samples.

The chain has TRBV6-2 or TRBV6-3 and TRBJ2-1; D not resolved. Deletions cut 4 bases from V and 5 bases from J, with 12 bases between. The CDR3 consists of 14 residues. CDR1 and CDR2 from the germline V gene are MNHEY and SVGEGT. This chain's CDR3 is CASSCLGMNNEQFF. In DNA, the CDR3 is TGTGCCAGCAGTTGCTTGGGTATGAACAATGAGCAGTTCTTC.

The V call is TRBV7-2, the J call TRBJ1-1; 7 bases are a match to TRBD1. CDR3 length: 15 amino acids. The V gene end was trimmed by 5 bases and the J gene end by 0 bases; junction bases not matched to a gene: 6. The germline V gene encodes CDR1 SGHTA and CDR2 FQGNSA. The CDR3 here is CASSIQGPMNTEAFF. DNA for the CDR3: TGTGCCAGCAGCATACAGGGGCCGATGAACACTGAAGCTTTCTTT.

The genes are TRBV28 and TRBJ2-1, with D perhaps given as TRBD1 or TRBD2 (5 bases each). The V and J ends lost 3 bases and 8 bases respectively, with 11 bases between them. The length of the CDR3 is 13 residues. The germline CDR1 and CDR2 sequences are MDHEN and SYDVKM. This chain's CDR3 is CASSFPGRHEQFF. Here the CDR3 DNA reads TGTGCCAGCAGTTTTCCGGGGCGGCATGAGCAGTTCTTC.

This rearrangement joins TRBV3-1 to TRBJ2-3, with 11 bases matching TRBD2. Germline loops: CDR1 LGHDT, CDR2 YNNKEL (reference sequence). With V trimmed by 4 bases and J by 3 bases, 3 bases remained unmatched. CDR3 size: 15 residues. CDR3 coding DNA: TGTGCCAGCAGCCCACTAGCGGGAGCAACAGATACGCAGTATTTT. This codes for CASSPLAGATDTQYF.

The V gene is TRBV9, the J gene TRBJ2-1, with TRBD2 matching 11 bases. Germline values: CDR1 SGDLS, CDR2 YYNGEE. CDR3 size: 15 residues. V lost 4 bases, J lost 5 bases, and 5 bases stayed unmatched. In DNA, the CDR3 is TGTGCCAGCAGCTTTAGCGGGAGGGCAAACAATGAGCAGTTCTTC. Amino acids: CASSFSGRANNEQFF.

The V gene is TRBV29-1, the J gene TRBJ2-1; TRBD2 aligns across 13 bases. Germline lookup yields CDR1 SQVTM and CDR2 ANQGSEA. Trimming at V came to 7 bases and at J to 0 bases, leaving 3 bases not matched to a gene. CDR3 length equals 15 residues. CDR3: CSGGLAGASYNEQFF. CDR3 DNA: TGCAGCGGCGGACTAGCGGGGGCCTCCTACAATGAGCAGTTCTTC.

This clonotype was seen a handful of times. The CDR3 bases are TGTGCCAGCAGTCTGGGACTAGCGGGGGTAAACGGGGAGCTGTTTTTT. Translated: CASSLGLAGVNGELFF. The chain joins TRBV12-3 or TRBV12-4 to TRBJ2-2; 14 bases are shared with TRBD2. The CDR3 contains 16 residues. V lost 5 bases, J lost 7 bases, and 6 bases stayed unmatched.

The chain recombines TRBV7-3 with TRBJ2-2; D is tentatively TRBD1 or TRBD2 (5 bases each). CDR3 length: 17 amino acids. Germline loops: CDR1 SGHTA, CDR2 FQGTGA. The V end was cut by 5 bases, the J end by 3 bases, with 19 bases between. The chain's CDR3 is CASSPDGARVHTGELFF. DNA for the CDR3: TGTGCCAGCAGCCCCGATGGGGCGCGGGTTCACACCGGGGAGCTGTTTTTT.

The CDR3 loop reads CASSSVGGLLDEQYF. The CDR3 bases are TGTGCCAGCAGTTCGGTGGGAGGGCTTCTCGACGAGCAGTACTTC. The chain carries TRBV6-5 and TRBJ2-7; 7 positions match TRBD2. Germline CDR1 and CDR2: MNHEY and SVGAGI. The CDR3 length is 15 residues. V shed 4 bases, J shed 5 bases, and the junction held 11 bases outside the gene matches.

In this sample, this clonotype turned up many times. This chain connects TRBV7-2 to TRBJ1-1; no clear D gene. Germline V gives CDR1 SGHTA, CDR2 FQGNSA. The CDR3 is made up of 13 amino acids. V gave up 1 base and J gave up 4 bases, with 7 bases separating them. CDR3 protein: CASSLDSFTEAFF. Written as DNA, the CDR3 is TGTGCCAGCAGCTTAGATTCTTTCACTGAAGCTTTCTTT.

V gene TRBV5-1 combines with J gene TRBJ2-3, with TRBD1 as a possible D gene (5 bases). Germline V CDR1 and CDR2: SGHRS, YFSETQ. Trimming removed 4 bases from V and 4 bases from J, with 10 bases in between. This CDR3 has 13 amino acids. The DNA of the CDR3 is TGCGCCAGCAGCCAGGGCAACGCAGATACGCAGTATTTT. It encodes CASSQGNADTQYF.